This T cell receptor beta chain appears in the sequencing data of a study of CD8+CD57+ T cells in acquired aplastic anemia. The V end lost 5 bases, the J end lost 3 bases, and 10 bases lay between the germline ends. Germline V gene data show CDR1 as SNHLY and CDR2 as FYNNEI. The CDR3 length is 13 residues. Findings and limits, study-wide: Overlapping CD8+ CDR3 repertoires of patients and controls contained approximately 28 shared sequences. Patients showed no significant difference from controls in CD8+ Simpson's diversity.

TCR beta VDJ and CDR3 profiles were obtained from a genomic DNA template. MiXCR, applied by TCRdb to the reads, yields one record per CDR3 protein. The table includes around 210,000 distinct CDR3 sequences, roughly 60% detected once. Sequencing involved patients with CD8+CD57+ cell expansion previously shown by flow cytometry. The blood sampling took place in patients who had so far received no therapy. Remarks on this clonotype: The antigen is unknown.

The clonotype originates from a human donor with aplastic anemia. The rearrangement joins TRBV2 to TRBJ1-2; no clear D gene. Material: sorted CD4+, CD8+, or CD8+CD57+ T cells (not recorded which) from PBMCs. CDR3 sequence reads: CASSNAEDYGYTF. The CDR3 DNA reads TGTGCCAGCAGTAATGCCGAAGACTATGGCTACACCTTC.